This is a list of T cell receptor beta chains from one sample in a study of T cells in Graves' hyperthyroidism and ophthalmopathy. In TCRdb, the multiplex PCR reads were re-called with MiXCR into one record per CDR3 protein. The sample includes some 180,000 distinct CDR3 sequences, over 15% of them seen just once. The specimen sequenced was blood. These receptors all come from a woman in her forties or fifties with Graves' hyperthyroidism. Both conserved end residues are part of each CDR3. A D gene is named only where the DNA matches it firmly. Rows give clone size only sometimes, using once, few, many, or a class for an expanded clone.

d_call	clone_size	v_call	j_call	cdr3_aa	cdr3_nt
TRBD2	.	TRBV9	TRBJ2-1	CAGGSGGGNEQFF	TGTGCCGGGGGTAGCGGGGGTGGAAATGAGCAGTTCTTC
.	many	TRBV13	TRBJ2-1	CASRSYRDSSYNEQFF	TGTGCCAGCAGGTCGTACAGGGATAGCTCCTACAATGAGCAGTTCTTC
.	.	TRBV24-1	TRBJ1-5	CATSDSSVSQLNQPQHF	TGTGCCACCAGTGATTCCTCAGTCTCGCAGCTTAATCAGCCCCAGCATTTT
TRBD1	.	TRBV4-1	TRBJ1-1	CASSQDTGVVMNTEAFF	TGCGCCAGCAGCCAAGATACAGGGGTCGTTATGAACACTGAAGCTTTCTTT
.	many	TRBV5-1	TRBJ1-5	CASSREGFGDQPQHF	TGCGCCAGCAGCCGCGAAGGCTTCGGGGATCAGCCCCAGCATTTT
TRBD1	many	TRBV19	TRBJ1-2	CASSLSPTGWYGYTF	TGTGCCAGTAGTCTATCACCGACAGGGTGGTATGGCTACACCTTC
.	.	TRBV7-2	TRBJ2-1	CASSLVGSDWGDEQFF	TGTGCCAGCAGCTTGGTTGGAAGTGACTGGGGCGATGAGCAGTTCTTC
.	many	TRBV27	TRBJ1-1	CASSLQGRNTEAFF	TGTGCCAGCAGTTTACAGGGGAGGAACACTGAAGCTTTCTTT
TRBD1	many	TRBV9	TRBJ2-7	CASSPNRGSTYEQYF	TGTGCCAGCAGCCCAAACAGGGGGTCCACCTACGAGCAGTACTTC
TRBD1	few	TRBV15	TRBJ2-7	CATSRLTGNHEQYF	TGTGCCACCAGCAGGTTGACAGGGAACCACGAGCAGTACTTC
TRBD1	many	TRBV5-1	TRBJ2-1	CASSSKWTGQSSYNEQFF	TGCGCCAGCAGCTCGAAATGGACAGGTCAAAGCTCCTACAATGAGCAGTTCTTC
.	many	TRBV6-1	TRBJ1-2	CASSMWTANYGYTF	TGTGCCAGCAGCATGTGGACAGCTAACTATGGCTACACCTTC
.	few	TRBV25-1	TRBJ1-6	CASSVVNSPLHF	TGTGCCAGCAGTGTCGTAAATTCACCCCTCCACTTT
.	many	TRBV6-2/TRBV6-3	TRBJ1-2	CASSPVGPPSYTF	TGTGCCAGCAGTCCCGTCGGACCGCCAAGCTACACCTTC
TRBD1	many	TRBV4-3	TRBJ2-5	CASSQGGQGSAETQYF	TGCGCCAGCAGCCAGGGGGGACAGGGTAGTGCAGAGACCCAGTACTTC
.	many	TRBV7-2	TRBJ2-2	CASSSNSALNTGELFF	TGTGCCAGCAGCTCCAACTCGGCCCTAAACACCGGGGAGCTGTTTTTT
TRBD1	many	TRBV28	TRBJ2-5	CATSGQAQETQYF	TGTGCCACCTCGGGACAGGCCCAAGAGACCCAGTACTTC
.	many	TRBV15	TRBJ2-1	CATSRDPTRSYNEQFF	TGTGCCACCAGCAGAGATCCCACTCGCAGCTACAATGAGCAGTTCTTC
.	many	TRBV2	TRBJ2-7	CASSLQGFTYEQYF	TGTGCCAGCAGTCTTCAGGGATTCACCTACGAGCAGTACTTC
.	few	TRBV19	TRBJ1-6	CASSIRRENSPLHF	TGTGCCAGTAGTATTCGCCGGGAGAATTCACCCCTCCACTTT
.	few	TRBV18	TRBJ1-2	CASSADKGGYTF	TGTGCCAGCTCCGCTGACAAAGGTGGCTACACCTTC
TRBD1	many	TRBV19	TRBJ1-5	CASRKPGQGHQPQHF	TGTGCCAGTAGAAAGCCGGGACAGGGTCATCAGCCCCAGCATTTT
.	many	TRBV11-2	TRBJ1-6	CASRSWSVVDSPLHF	TGTGCCAGCAGGTCCTGGTCGGTGGTGGATTCACCCCTCCACTTT
.	.	TRBV20-1	TRBJ2-5	CSARGGSGVETQYF	TGCAGTGCTAGGGGGGGCTCCGGGGTAGAGACCCAGTACTTC
.	.	TRBV27	TRBJ2-5	CASSPNSGTETQYF	TGTGCCAGCAGTCCAAATTCAGGGACGGAGACCCAGTACTTC
.	many	TRBV5-1	TRBJ1-4	CASSLGPGSNEKLFF	TGCGCCAGCAGCTTGGGTCCAGGGAGTAATGAAAAACTGTTTTTT
TRBD2	many	TRBV25-1	TRBJ2-7	CASSHGGSSEQYF	TGTGCCAGCAGTCACGGGGGGTCATCCGAGCAGTACTTC
.	many	TRBV6-5	TRBJ2-2	CASSYSPGGYTGELFF	TGTGCCAGCAGTTACTCCCCGGGGGGCTACACCGGGGAGCTGTTTTTT
.	.	TRBV13	TRBJ1-2	CASSFGGSNYGYTF	TGTGCCAGCAGCTTCGGGGGGTCTAACTATGGCTACACCTTC